Following are 3 T cell receptor beta chains from one sample sequenced in a study of T cell responses to AZD1222 COVID-19 vaccine. This table comes from immunoSEQ multiplex PCR, and its TCRdb copy is limited to in-frame clones, with some not included. Here the sample spans 140,000 to 150,000 clones, under 95% being singletons. Material: peripheral blood, obtained on day 0 of MenACWY control vaccination. These receptors were taken from an adult in good health.

The chain couples TRBV5-5 to TRBJ1-1, with TRBD1 identical over 11 bases. The germline V gene encodes CDR1 SGHKS and CDR2 YYEKEE (reference sequence). CDR3 size: 15 residues. Trimming at V came to 3 bases and at J to 6 bases, leaving 7 bases not matched to a gene. CDR3 in amino acids: CASSWGRGQGAEAFF. For the CDR3, the DNA is TGTGCCAGCAGCTGGGGACGGGGACAGGGGGCTGAAGCTTTCTTT.

The chain employs TRBV25-1 and TRBJ2-2; 7 bases match TRBD1. The CDR3 is 16 residues long. Germline V gene lookup returns CDR1 MGHDK and CDR2 SYGVNS. V lost 0 bases and J lost 8; bases outside the gene matches: 9. The CDR3 DNA reads TGTGCCAGCAGTGAATACGAGACAGGGAGTTTAGGGGAGCTGTTTTTT. Translated, it gives CASSEYETGSLGELFF. Full variable domain (rest looked up from reference TRBV25-1 and TRBJ2-2): EADIYQTPRYLVIGTGKKITLECSQTMGHDKMYWYQQDPGMELHLIHYSYGVNSTEKGDLSSESTVSRIRTEHFPLTLESARPSHTSQYLCASSEYETGSLGELFFGEGSRLTVL.

The chain is built from TRBV2 and TRBJ2-1; 7 positions match TRBD1. V lost 6 bases to trimming and J lost 2 bases; unmatched junction nucleotides: 7. Germline loops: CDR1 SNHLY, CDR2 FYNNEI. The CDR3 has 15 amino acids. Written as DNA, the CDR3 is TGTGCCAGCAGCGCCGGGACAGTGACCTACAATGAGCAGTTCTTC. Translated, it gives CASSAGTVTYNEQFF. Together with reference TRBV2 and TRBJ2-1, the CDR3 gives the full variable domain: EPEVTQTPSHQVTQMGQEVILRCVPISNHLYFYWYRQILGQKVEFLVSFYNNEISEKSEIFDDQFSVERPDGSNFTLKIRSTKLEDSAMYFCASSAGTVTYNEQFFGPGTRLTVL.